The 17 T cell receptor beta chains presented below share a single source sample, sequenced in a study of T cells after yellow fever vaccination. From the 5' RACE reads, TCRdb called clonotypes with MiXCR, one entry per CDR3 protein. The table shows about 240,000 distinct CDR3 sequences, with 6.9% occurring only once. This specimen was CD4+ T cells sorted from PBMCs, taken 15 days after the yellow fever booster vaccination. All receptors come from a man younger than 40 who received the YFV17D yellow fever vaccine.

This clonotype was seen many times. V usage is TRBV7-8 and J usage is TRBJ2-7, with 9 nucleotides matching TRBD2. J gave up 2 bases and V 6 bases, and 2 bases lay outside the gene matches. This CDR3 contains 13 residues. Germline V lookup: CDR1 SGHVS, CDR2 FQNEAQ. The CDR3 protein is CASRPSGTYEQYF. CDR3 bases: TGTGCCAGCAGGCCTAGCGGGACCTACGAGCAGTACTTC. The entire variable domain, with the rest obtained from reference TRBV7-8 and TRBJ2-7, is as follows: GAGVSQSPRYKVAKRGQDVALRCDPISGHVSLFWYQQALGQGPEFLTYFQNEAQLDKSGLPSDRFFAERPEGSVSTLKIQRTQQEDSAVYLCASRPSGTYEQYFGPGTRLTVT.

This rearrangement joins TRBV30 to TRBJ2-7; 10 nucleotides align to TRBD1. CDR1 and CDR2 from the germline V gene are GTSNPN and SVGIG (reference sequence). The CDR3 is made up of 13 amino acids. With V trimmed by 0 bases and J by 9 bases, 5 bases remained unmatched. CDR3 in amino acids: CAWSVGQGDVQYF. The CDR3 region has the DNA TGTGCCTGGAGTGTCGGACAGGGGGATGTGCAGTACTTC.

This clonotype was seen only once. Since a much larger clone is just one base distant, this may be a read error. The chain recombines TRBV7-6 with TRBJ2-2; no reliable D call. CDR1 is SGHVS, CDR2 FNYEAQ, per germline. The CDR3 has 13 amino acids. The CDR3 sequence: CASSSTKTGELFF. For the CDR3, the DNA is TGTGCCAGCAGCTCTACGAAGACCGGGGAGCTGTTTTTT.

V gene TRBV30 combines with J gene TRBJ2-5; 8 nucleotides align to TRBD2. The CDR3 has 13 amino acids. The V and J ends lost 4 bases and 7 bases, in that order; junction bases with no gene match: 8. Germline V gives CDR1 GTSNPN, CDR2 SVGIG (reference sequence). The CDR3 loop is CAWTEAGGGTQYF. The CDR3 nucleotides read TGTGCCTGGACCGAGGCGGGAGGAGGGACCCAGTACTTC.

The chain has TRBV5-5 and TRBJ2-3; D might be TRBD1 (6 bases). V dropped 0 bases and J dropped 2 bases, with 10 bases sitting between them. In germline, CDR1 is SGHKS, CDR2 YYEKEE (reference sequence). This CDR3 is 15 amino acids long. This CDR3 reads CASSLDPGDTDTQYF. DNA of the CDR3: TGTGCCAGCAGCTTGGACCCAGGGGACACAGATACGCAGTATTTT.

V is TRBV10-3 and J is TRBJ2-1, with 7 bases matching TRBD2. Unmatched junction bases numbered 13, after V lost 3 bases and J lost 5 bases. The V gene's germline CDR1 is ENHRY and CDR2 SYGVKD. The CDR3 is made up of 17 amino acids. The CDR3 bases are TGTGCCATCAGTGAAACGACTAGCCGGCTCCGCAACAATGAGCAGTTCTTC. It encodes CAISETTSRLRNNEQFF.

This chain links TRBV7-2 with TRBJ2-7; weak D call: TRBD1 (6 bases). CDR1 is SGHTA and CDR2 is FQGNSA in the germline V gene. V was pared by 5 bases and J by 7 bases, with 18 bases between. CDR3 length equals 14 residues. The CDR3 coding sequence is TGTGCCAGCAGCCCGGGACAAAACATAGGGGAGCAGTACTTC. It translates to CASSPGQNIGEQYF.

This clonotype was counted at least ten times. The V gene is TRBV28, the J gene TRBJ2-7; the match to TRBD2 covers 15 bases. The ends lost 6 bases at V and 5 bases at J; junction bases unmatched: 11. CDR1 MDHEN and CDR2 SYDVKM come from the germline V gene. The CDR3 consists of 17 residues. In DNA form, the CDR3 reads TGTGCCAGCAGAACGCAGGGGACTAGCGGGAGGTACCACGAGCAGTACTTC. Its translation is CASRTQGTSGRYHEQYF.

This clonotype was picked up a small number of times. The chain couples TRBV19 to TRBJ2-3; the match to TRBD2 covers 7 bases. The CDR3 covers 15 residues. Germline CDR1 is LNHDA and CDR2 is SQIVND (reference sequence). J was trimmed by 2 bases and V by 4 bases; bases with no gene match: 6. CDR3 in DNA: TGTGCCAGTAGTAACAGAGCGGGATTCACAGATACGCAGTATTTT. Encoded protein: CASSNRAGFTDTQYF.

Ten or more counts support this clonotype. This chain uses TRBV12-3 or TRBV12-4 with TRBJ1-1; the D gene is possibly TRBD1 (6 bases). The length of the CDR3 is 14 residues. V lost 2 bases and J 5 bases, leaving 12 bases between the germline ends. CDR3 coding DNA: TGTGCCAGCAGTTTAATGGGGGCGCGGACTGAAGCTTTCTTT. Its translation is CASSLMGARTEAFF.

This chain joins TRBV20-1 and TRBJ2-3, with D tentatively TRBD1 or TRBD2 (5 bases each). With 1 base removed from V and 4 bases from J, the gap between germline ends came to 12 bases. This CDR3 spans 14 amino acids. Germline values: CDR1 DFQATT, CDR2 SNEGSKA (reference sequence). CDR3 region: CSARVSVGADTQYF. CDR3 in DNA: TGCAGTGCTAGAGTGTCGGTGGGGGCAGATACGCAGTATTTT.

The sample holds many counts of this clonotype. The rearrangement links TRBV7-9 to TRBJ1-6; 9 nucleotides align to TRBD1. Losses at the gene ends were 8 bases for V and 8 bases for J; bases not matched to a gene: 4. The CDR3 has 13 residues. CDR1 SEHNR and CDR2 FQNEAQ come from the germline V gene (reference sequence). Here the CDR3 reads CASGTGPDSPLHF. Here the CDR3 DNA reads TGTGCCAGCGGGACAGGGCCTGATTCACCCCTCCACTTT.

Concerning this clonotype: This may be a read error: a much more frequent sequence differs by one nucleotide. The CDR3 DNA reads as TGTGCCAGCAGCCAAGGTCTATGTGGCTACACCTTC. Its protein product is CASSQGLCGYTF. The chain carries TRBV3-1 and TRBJ1-2; the D is unclear. There are 12 residues in the CDR3. The germline V gene encodes CDR1 LGHDT and CDR2 YNNKEL (reference sequence). The V end was cut by 1 base, the J end by 7 bases, with 7 bases between. The full variable domain, completed using reference TRBV3-1 and TRBJ1-2, is DTAVSQTPKYLVTQMGNDKSIKCEQNLGHDTMYWYKQDSKKFLKIMFSYNNKELIINETVPNRFSPKSPDKAHLNLHINSLELGDSAVYFCASSQGLCGYTFGSGTRLTVV.

This clonotype has a handful of counts. Written as DNA, the CDR3 is TGTGCCGACCAGGGATGGGGACAATCCTACGAGCAGTACTTC. It is translated as CADQGWGQSYEQYF. The rearrangement joins TRBV6-1 to TRBJ2-7, with D possibly matching TRBD1 (6 bases). Trimming cost V 11 bases and J 1 base, with 18 bases left between them. The CDR3 sequence is 14 residues long. Germline values: CDR1 MNHNS, CDR2 SASEGT.

The V gene is TRBV7-9, the J gene TRBJ2-2; 15 bases match TRBD2. V was pared by 10 bases and J by 5 bases, with 8 bases of the junction left unmatched. Germline loops: CDR1 SEHNR, CDR2 FQNEAQ (reference sequence). CDR3 length: 16 amino acids. CDR3 bases: TGTGCCAAAGGACTAGCGGGAGGGCCAGAGACCGGGGAGCTGTTTTTT. Translation: CAKGLAGGPETGELFF.

The chain is built from TRBV14 and TRBJ2-3; 8 bases are a match to TRBD1. The germline CDR1 and CDR2 sequences are SGHDN and FVKESK. This CDR3 has 13 residues. The V segment lost 5 bases and the J segment 13 bases; nucleotides outside the gene matches: 11. CDR3 nucleotide sequence: TGTGCCAGCAGCTACCGACACAGGGGGTCCGAGTATTTT. Translation gives CASSYRHRGSEYF.

This clonotype has more than one count but fewer than ten. The chain combines TRBV20-1 with TRBJ2-1, with D hard to call. The V gene lost 6 bases and the J gene lost 5 bases, with 8 bases spanning the gap. CDR1 and CDR2 from the germline V gene are DFQATT and SNEGSKA (reference sequence). The CDR3 runs 11 residues. CDR3 sequence: CSAKVNNEQFF. CDR3 nucleotides: TGCAGTGCCAAGGTAAACAATGAGCAGTTCTTC.